Listed below are T cell receptor beta chains from one sample, sequenced in a study of T cells in tuberculosis. The table came from immunoSEQ multiplex PCR; TCRdb's copy has only in-frame clones and leaves some out. The table has about 50,000 clones, roughly 96% seen once. The source material was PBMCs, sampled at tuberculosis diagnosis. These receptors were collected from an adult with tuberculosis. CDR3s include the opening cysteine and the closing phenylalanine or tryptophan. D genes are given only for firm matches. Size is stated for part of the rows, as once, few or many counts, or as a class when the clone is expanded.

CDR3 DNA: TGTGCCAGCAGTTCGGGACTAGGGGACTACGAGCAGTACTTC; CDR3 protein: CASSSGLGDYEQYF; V gene: TRBV27; J gene: TRBJ2-7; clone size: NA; D gene: TRBD2
CDR3 DNA: TGTGCCAGCAGGGGGACAGGGGAGACCGGGGAGCTGTTTTTT; CDR3 protein: CASRGTGETGELFF; V gene: TRBV9; J gene: TRBJ2-2; clone size: NA; D gene: TRBD1
CDR3 DNA: TGTGCCAGCAGTAAAATCCCGGGACTAGCGGGAGAGACCCAGTACTTC; CDR3 protein: CASSKIPGLAGETQYF; V gene: TRBV2; J gene: TRBJ2-5; clone size: few; D gene: TRBD2
CDR3 DNA: TGTGCCAGCAGCGTAGCTGCGGGAGGGCCAACAGATACGCAGTATTTT; CDR3 protein: CASSVAAGGPTDTQYF; V gene: TRBV9; J gene: TRBJ2-3; clone size: once; D gene: TRBD2
CDR3 DNA: TGTGCCAGCGGGCCCTGGCAGTACTTC; CDR3 protein: CASGPWQYF; V gene: TRBV28; J gene: TRBJ2-5; clone size: NA; D gene: NA
CDR3 DNA: TGTGCCAGCAGTCCGGGACAGGGGGCGAGTGGTCAGCCCCAGCATTTT; CDR3 protein: CASSPGQGASGQPQHF; V gene: TRBV6-6; J gene: TRBJ1-5; clone size: NA; D gene: TRBD1
CDR3 DNA: TGTGCCAGCAGCTTCGAGACAGGGGGCGCTGAGCAGTTCTTC; CDR3 protein: CASSFETGGAEQFF; V gene: TRBV7-8; J gene: TRBJ2-1; clone size: NA; D gene: TRBD1
CDR3 DNA: TGTGCCAGCAGTGAAAGGGGAGGGTATGGCTACACCTTC; CDR3 protein: CASSERGGYGYTF; V gene: TRBV6-1; J gene: TRBJ1-2; clone size: NA; D gene: NA
CDR3 DNA: TGTGCCAGCAGTTATGACCGGGTCCGCAATGAGCAGTTCTTC; CDR3 protein: CASSYDRVRNEQFF; V gene: TRBV6-5; J gene: TRBJ2-1; clone size: NA; D gene: NA
CDR3 DNA: TGCGCCAGCAGCTTGGTGGGCTTCGGTCGCATAACTGGAAACACCATATATTTT; CDR3 protein: CASSLVGFGRITGNTIYF; V gene: TRBV5-1; J gene: TRBJ1-3; clone size: NA; D gene: NA
CDR3 DNA: TGTGCCAGCAGCTTAGCGTCTCCCCGGACTAGCGGCGACAATGAGCAGTTCTTC; CDR3 protein: CASSLASPRTSGDNEQFF; V gene: TRBV7-2; J gene: TRBJ2-1; clone size: NA; D gene: TRBD2
CDR3 DNA: TGTGCCAGCAGCGGCGGACAGGGGGAGAGGGGCTACACCTTC; CDR3 protein: CASSGGQGERGYTF; V gene: TRBV7-2; J gene: TRBJ1-2; clone size: NA; D gene: TRBD1
CDR3 DNA: TGCAGTGCTAGAGGAGGGAGGAAGGCTTTCTTT; CDR3 protein: CSARGGRKAFF; V gene: TRBV20-1; J gene: TRBJ1-1; clone size: NA; D gene: NA
CDR3 DNA: TGCGCCAGCAGCTTGGGAGGGCCGAACACTGAAGCTTTCTTT; CDR3 protein: CASSLGGPNTEAFF; V gene: TRBV5-1; J gene: TRBJ1-1; clone size: few; D gene: NA
CDR3 DNA: TGCGCCAGCAGTGAGATGTCTTTAGGGGGACAGGGGATCAAGCCCCAGCATTTT; CDR3 protein: CASSEMSLGGQGIKPQHF; V gene: TRBV10-2; J gene: TRBJ1-5; clone size: NA; D gene: TRBD1
CDR3 DNA: TGCAGTGCTAGACAGGCAGATACGCAGTATTTT; CDR3 protein: CSARQADTQYF; V gene: TRBV20-1; J gene: TRBJ2-3; clone size: NA; D gene: NA
CDR3 DNA: TGTGCCAGTAGTGCCGCCGGGACAGCCTACGAGCAGTACTTC; CDR3 protein: CASSAAGTAYEQYF; V gene: TRBV19; J gene: TRBJ2-7; clone size: NA; D gene: TRBD1
CDR3 DNA: TGTGCCAGCAGATACGGACTAGCGGGAGTTCTGGAGACCCAGTACTTC; CDR3 protein: CASRYGLAGVLETQYF; V gene: TRBV6-6; J gene: TRBJ2-5; clone size: NA; D gene: TRBD2
CDR3 DNA: TGTGCCTGGAGTGCGGGATATGGCTACACCTTC; CDR3 protein: CAWSAGYGYTF; V gene: TRBV30; J gene: TRBJ1-2; clone size: NA; D gene: NA
CDR3 DNA: TGTGCCAGCAGTTTAAATCAGGGCCCCCTCGCACTGAATACTGAAGCTTTCTTT; CDR3 protein: CASSLNQGPLALNTEAFF; V gene: TRBV27; J gene: TRBJ1-1; clone size: NA; D gene: NA
CDR3 DNA: TGTGCCAGCAGAAATGACAGGGGTTATCAGCCCCAGCATTTT; CDR3 protein: CASRNDRGYQPQHF; V gene: TRBV2; J gene: TRBJ1-5; clone size: NA; D gene: TRBD1
CDR3 DNA: TGCAGTGCGAGGGGACTTGACGAGCAGTACTTC; CDR3 protein: CSARGLDEQYF; V gene: TRBV20-1; J gene: TRBJ2-7; clone size: NA; D gene: NA
CDR3 DNA: TGTGCCAGCAGCTCGGCAGGGGTGACTGAAGCTTTCTTT; CDR3 protein: CASSSAGVTEAFF; V gene: TRBV7-2; J gene: TRBJ1-1; clone size: NA; D gene: NA
CDR3 DNA: TGTGCCAGCAGTGGGGCACGGAACACTGAAGCTTTCTTT; CDR3 protein: CASSGARNTEAFF; V gene: TRBV25-1; J gene: TRBJ1-1; clone size: once; D gene: NA
CDR3 DNA: TGTGCCAGCAGCCTACTAGCGGGAGGATACAATGAGCAGTTCTTC; CDR3 protein: CASSLLAGGYNEQFF; V gene: TRBV7-2; J gene: TRBJ2-1; clone size: NA; D gene: TRBD2
CDR3 DNA: TGTGCCAGCAGCTCAAACCGGGACAACTCCTACAATGAGCAGTTCTTC; CDR3 protein: CASSSNRDNSYNEQFF; V gene: TRBV11-3; J gene: TRBJ2-1; clone size: once; D gene: NA
CDR3 DNA: TGCGCCAGCAGTCAATCTATTGGGCAGGGGCGACCTGGGAACACCGGGGAGCTGTTTTTT; CDR3 protein: CASSQSIGQGRPGNTGELFF; V gene: TRBV23-1; J gene: TRBJ2-2; clone size: NA; D gene: NA
CDR3 DNA: TGTGCCAGCAGCTCCGAGGGCAGCGGGGTAAGCACAGATACGCAGTATTTT; CDR3 protein: CASSSEGSGVSTDTQYF; V gene: TRBV5-6; J gene: TRBJ2-3; clone size: NA; D gene: TRBD2
CDR3 DNA: TGTGCCAGTAGTTCGGGTGGGGCTCGAGACTATGGCTACACCTTC; CDR3 protein: CASSSGGARDYGYTF; V gene: TRBV19; J gene: TRBJ1-2; clone size: NA; D gene: NA
CDR3 DNA: TGTGCCACCAGCAGAGGCAGGGCTTATGGCTACACCTTC; CDR3 protein: CATSRGRAYGYTF; V gene: TRBV15; J gene: TRBJ1-2; clone size: NA; D gene: NA
CDR3 DNA: TGTGCCTGGATTGCGGGACAGTCGAACACTGAAGCTTTCTTT; CDR3 protein: CAWIAGQSNTEAFF; V gene: TRBV30; J gene: TRBJ1-1; clone size: NA; D gene: TRBD1
CDR3 DNA: TGTGCCAGCAGTAAAGGGGACAGGTTTTCCTCAGATACGCAGTATTTT; CDR3 protein: CASSKGDRFSSDTQYF; V gene: TRBV28; J gene: TRBJ2-3; clone size: NA; D gene: TRBD1
CDR3 DNA: TGTGCCTGGAGGACCCGAGGAGGGTTGGGCTATGGCTACACCTTC; CDR3 protein: CAWRTRGGLGYGYTF; V gene: TRBV30; J gene: TRBJ1-2; clone size: NA; D gene: NA
CDR3 DNA: TGTGCCAGCAGTAACAAGCGGGAGAGGGAAGAGACCCAGTACTTC; CDR3 protein: CASSNKREREETQYF; V gene: TRBV6-6; J gene: TRBJ2-5; clone size: NA; D gene: TRBD2
CDR3 DNA: TGTGCCACCAGCAGAGAAGTCCTAGCGGGAGTCAACAACGAGCAGTACTTC; CDR3 protein: CATSREVLAGVNNEQYF; V gene: TRBV15; J gene: TRBJ2-7; clone size: NA; D gene: TRBD2
CDR3 DNA: TGCGCCAGCAGCTTGAACCCCGGGGATTCGTATGGCTACACCTTC; CDR3 protein: CASSLNPGDSYGYTF; V gene: TRBV5-1; J gene: TRBJ1-2; clone size: once; D gene: NA
CDR3 DNA: TGTGCCAGCAGCCGAAGACTACCCCAAGAGACCCAGTACTTC; CDR3 protein: CASSRRLPQETQYF; V gene: TRBV5-6; J gene: TRBJ2-5; clone size: NA; D gene: NA
CDR3 DNA: TGTGCCAGCAGCTTTTCCGGGACTAGCGGTTACGAGCAGTACTTC; CDR3 protein: CASSFSGTSGYEQYF; V gene: TRBV11-2; J gene: TRBJ2-7; clone size: NA; D gene: TRBD2
CDR3 DNA: TGCAGCGCCTGGGACAGGGGACACGATGGCTACACCTTC; CDR3 protein: CSAWDRGHDGYTF; V gene: TRBV29-1; J gene: TRBJ1-2; clone size: NA; D gene: TRBD1
CDR3 DNA: TGTGCCAGCAAAGGTCCAGGCAACACCGGGGAGCTGTTTTTT; CDR3 protein: CASKGPGNTGELFF; V gene: TRBV2; J gene: TRBJ2-2; clone size: NA; D gene: NA
CDR3 DNA: TGTGCCAGCAGCTTTTTAGCGGGAGGGCGCCACAATGAGCAGTTCTTC; CDR3 protein: CASSFLAGGRHNEQFF; V gene: TRBV7-2; J gene: TRBJ2-1; clone size: NA; D gene: TRBD2
CDR3 DNA: TGTGCCAGCAGCTTGTCTGTCTCTGGAAACACCATATATTTT; CDR3 protein: CASSLSVSGNTIYF; V gene: TRBV13; J gene: TRBJ1-3; clone size: NA; D gene: NA
CDR3 DNA: TGTGCCAGCAGTTACTCGGGACAGGGAAATGGCTACACCTTC; CDR3 protein: CASSYSGQGNGYTF; V gene: TRBV6-5; J gene: TRBJ1-2; clone size: NA; D gene: TRBD1
CDR3 DNA: TGTGCCAGCAGCCATGACAGGGCCGGCGGGGAGCTGTTTTTT; CDR3 protein: CASSHDRAGGELFF; V gene: TRBV7-2; J gene: TRBJ2-2; clone size: NA; D gene: TRBD1
CDR3 DNA: TGTGCCAGCTCACCACCGGGCGGGAGTGTATACGAGCAGTACTTC; CDR3 protein: CASSPPGGSVYEQYF; V gene: TRBV18; J gene: TRBJ2-7; clone size: NA; D gene: TRBD2
CDR3 DNA: TGTGCCAGCTCCTCACGGGAGGCCTACGAGCAGTACTTC; CDR3 protein: CASSSREAYEQYF; V gene: TRBV18; J gene: TRBJ2-7; clone size: NA; D gene: TRBD2
CDR3 DNA: TGTGCCAGCAGCTTTGGACAGGGGTTTGATGGCTACACCTTC; CDR3 protein: CASSFGQGFDGYTF; V gene: TRBV7-9; J gene: TRBJ1-2; clone size: NA; D gene: TRBD1
CDR3 DNA: TGTGCCAGCAGCGAAATCGGACAGTCTGACACAGATACGCAGTATTTT; CDR3 protein: CASSEIGQSDTDTQYF; V gene: TRBV9; J gene: TRBJ2-3; clone size: NA; D gene: NA